This T cell receptor (beta chain) appears in the sequencing data of a study of Ad26.COV2.S vaccination and SARS-CoV-2 variants. The V gene lost 3 bases and the J gene lost 9 bases, with 12 bases spanning the gap. The CDR3 is 13 residues long. As to treatment: around 19 received Ad26.COV2.S at low or high dose, single or two shots; several received placebo; per-sample allocation not given. Day 63 following the first vaccine or placebo injection was when the samples were taken. TCRdb's copy holds only in-frame clones and misses some; the assay was immunoSEQ multiplex PCR. The table lists some 640,000 clones, roughly nine tenths of them singletons.

The V call is TRBV12-3 or TRBV12-4, the J call TRBJ1-5; no clear D. Sequencing used peripheral blood, obtained in a trial of Ad26.COV2.S vaccine versus placebo. The TCR comes from a person aged 18-65 years who received the Ad26.COV2.S COVID-19 vaccine or a placebo. CDR3 in amino acids: CASSFSALSPQHF. Here the CDR3 DNA reads TGTGCCAGCAGTTTTTCAGCCCTATCGCCCCAGCATTTT.